This entry lists 10 T cell receptor beta chains sequenced from one sample in a study of shared clonotypes between healthy human individuals. Assay used: immunoSEQ multiplex PCR; TCRdb lists only in-frame clones, some missing. The sample includes around 2,100,000 clones, about 95% of them seen just once. CD8 cells regarded as naive lacked CD45RO, were positively chosen for CCR7, and omitted terminally differentiated effector memory CD45RA+ cells. The material sequenced was naive CD8+ T cells sorted from blood. These receptors were collected from a man between 18 and 35 years old in good health.

The chain carries TRBV30 and TRBJ2-7; the D is unclear. V lost 5 bases and J lost 4, with 15 bases in between. This CDR3 is 13 amino acids long. Germline CDR1 and CDR2: GTSNPN and SVGIG (reference sequence). CDR3 in DNA: TGTGCCTGGTTTCCTAGTCCCCATTACGAGCAGTACTTC. Translated: CAWFPSPHYEQYF.

In its sample, this clone was seen once. CDR3 coding DNA: TGTGCCAGCAGCCTCTTGTGGGGCTCAATACCCTACAATGAGCAGTTCTTC. It yields the protein CASSLLWGSIPYNEQFF. The rearrangement joins TRBV2 to TRBJ2-1, with a tentative D call TRBD1 (5 bases). Germline V gene data show CDR1 as SNHLY and CDR2 as FYNNEI. V was trimmed by 6 bases and J by 2 bases, leaving 20 bases between them. The CDR3 has 17 residues.

The rearrangement links TRBV2 to TRBJ1-2; TRBD1 might be the D (5 bases). The CDR3 sequence is 14 residues long. V dropped 0 bases and J dropped 2 bases, with 7 bases sitting between them. CDR1 SNHLY and CDR2 FYNNEI come from the germline V gene. The CDR3 bases are TGTGCCAGCAGTGAAGCGGGGGTGAACTATGGCTACACCTTC. Amino acid sequence: CASSEAGVNYGYTF.

Notes on this clone: Other DNA sequences in the sample encode the same CDR3. The chain has TRBV28 and TRBJ2-7; 7 bases line up with TRBD1. Germline CDR1 MDHEN, CDR2 SYDVKM. Trimming removed 7 bases from V and 0 bases from J; junction bases left unmatched: 6. The CDR3 sequence is 14 residues long. The CDR3 DNA is TGTGCCAGCACCGAGACAGGGAGCTCCTACGAGCAGTACTTC. Protein product: CASTETGSSYEQYF.

This chain connects TRBV6-5 to TRBJ1-4; possibly TRBD1 for D (6 bases). Deletions cut 6 bases from V and 8 bases from J, with 16 bases between. CDR1 is MNHEY and CDR2 is SVGAGI in the germline V gene. CDR3 length equals 14 residues. CDR3 in amino acids: CASSTLEGDEKLFF. CDR3 bases: TGTGCCAGCAGCACTCTCGAGGGGGACGAAAAACTGTTTTTT.

This sequence joins TRBV27 and TRBJ2-3; 13 bases are shared with TRBD2. This CDR3 comprises 16 residues. Trimming cost V 2 bases and J 4 bases; bases outside gene matches: 3. CDR1 MNHEY and CDR2 SMNVEV come from the germline V gene (reference sequence). In DNA form, the CDR3 reads TGTGCCAGCAGTTTAGTACTAGCGGGAGGGCCAGATACGCAGTATTTT. The encoded protein is CASSLVLAGGPDTQYF.

V is TRBV2 and J is TRBJ2-3, with D possibly being TRBD2 (5 bases). Per the germline V gene, CDR1 is SNHLY and CDR2 is FYNNEI. The length of the CDR3 is 16 residues. The ends were cut back, 3 bases at V and 6 bases at J, with 19 bases in the middle. The CDR3 here is CASSDPAEAPGDTQYF. CDR3 DNA: TGTGCCAGCAGTGACCCAGCGGAGGCGCCGGGGGATACGCAGTATTTT.

The chain carries TRBV6-1 and TRBJ2-1, with D perhaps given as TRBD1 or TRBD2 (5 bases each). The CDR3 has 13 residues. V lost 2 bases and J 5 bases, leaving 7 bases between the germline ends. Germline V lookup: CDR1 MNHNS, CDR2 SASEGT. The CDR3 bases are TGTGCCAGCAGTGAACAGGGAGACAATGAGCAGTTCTTC. Translation: CASSEQGDNEQFF.

V usage is TRBV19 and J usage is TRBJ2-3; 7 bases are shared with TRBD2. There are 13 residues in the CDR3. Germline trimming cut 5 bases from V and 6 bases from J; bases unmatched to any gene: 5. The V gene's germline CDR1 is LNHDA and CDR2 SQIVND (reference sequence). The CDR3 protein is CASSWRGGDTQYF. Here the CDR3 DNA reads TGTGCCAGTAGTTGGCGGGGAGGGGATACGCAGTATTTT. Together with reference TRBV19 and TRBJ2-3, the CDR3 gives the full variable domain: DGGITQSPKYLFRKEGQNVTLSCEQNLNHDAMYWYRQDPGQGLRLIYYSQIVNDFQKGDIAEGYSVSREKKESFPLTVTSAQKNPTAFYLCASSWRGGDTQYFGPGTRLTVL.

This clone was seen just once. This chain connects TRBV30 to TRBJ2-5; 7 bases map to TRBD1. Trimming took 1 base from V and 2 from J; bases not matched to a gene: 4. Germline CDR1 reads GTSNPN; CDR2 reads SVGIG (reference sequence). The CDR3 runs 14 residues. The CDR3, as DNA: TGTGCCTGGAGTGCAGGACAGGAGCAAGAGACCCAGTACTTC. This gives the protein CAWSAGQEQETQYF.